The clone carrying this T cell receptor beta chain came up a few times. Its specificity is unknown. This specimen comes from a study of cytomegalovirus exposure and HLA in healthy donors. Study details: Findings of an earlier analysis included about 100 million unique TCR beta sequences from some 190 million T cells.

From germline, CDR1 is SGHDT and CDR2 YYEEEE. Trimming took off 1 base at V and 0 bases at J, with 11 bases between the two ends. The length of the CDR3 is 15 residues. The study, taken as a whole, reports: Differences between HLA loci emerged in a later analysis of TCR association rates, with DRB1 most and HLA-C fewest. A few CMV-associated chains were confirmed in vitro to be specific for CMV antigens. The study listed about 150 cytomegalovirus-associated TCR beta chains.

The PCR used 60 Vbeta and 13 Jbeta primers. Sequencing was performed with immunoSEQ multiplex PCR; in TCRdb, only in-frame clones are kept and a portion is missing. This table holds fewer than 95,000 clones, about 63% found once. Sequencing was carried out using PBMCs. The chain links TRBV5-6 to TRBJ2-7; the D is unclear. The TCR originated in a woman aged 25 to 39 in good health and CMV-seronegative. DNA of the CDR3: TGTGCCAGCAGCTTGTGGGCTCTAAGCTCCTACGAGCAGTACTTC. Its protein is CASSLWALSSYEQYF.